Reported below is one T cell receptor (beta chain). Its specificity is not known. This CDR3 is built from 15 residues. Germline CDR1 and CDR2: SGHTA and FQGNSA. V was clipped by 5 bases and J by 4 bases; unmatched bases: 8. This entry comes from a study of blood T cells in healthy people across ages. Study-level results: Older age coincided with a roughly linear decline in TCR beta diversity per million T cells. Not knowing donor CMV status may have confounded expanded clonotype changes. Aged donors had fewer naive CD4+ cells and lower diversity than long-lived donors.

Total RNA amounts of at least 5.5 micrograms were extracted per sample. Then a second PCR, running about 6 to 12 cycles, was carried out with a sample-barcoded 5' primer and a J-beta primer mix. Using its own MiXCR run on the 5' RACE reads, TCRdb lists one record per CDR3 protein. The sample includes 710,000 or so distinct CDR3 sequences, 32% of them seen just once. The origin of this receptor is a woman at least 80 years old in good health. The gene calls are TRBV7-2 and TRBJ2-5; 9 bases are a match to TRBD1. Sample: blood. The CDR3 is CASSAQGAPRETQYF. The CDR3 nucleotides read TGTGCCAGCAGCGCACAGGGGGCGCCCCGAGAGACCCAGTACTTC.